Presented here are 5 T cell receptor beta chains from one specimen sequenced in a study of blood T cell repertoires in COVID-19. Measured with immunoSEQ multiplex PCR; TCRdb has only the in-frame clones, and not every one. The sample holds around 270,000 clones; 87% are singletons and the top ten take approximately 2.3%. Sequencing was performed on peripheral blood. These receptor sequences come from a woman between 50 and 59 years old with acute or convalescent COVID-19.

This clone has only a few counts. The chain uses TRBV12-5 and TRBJ2-7, with D unresolved. Germline CDR1 is LGHNT and CDR2 is FRNRAP. The CDR3 is 12 residues long. With 2 bases removed from V and 1 base from J, the gap between germline ends came to 3 bases. The CDR3 DNA follows: TGTGCTAGTGGTTTGTCTTCCTACGAGCAGTACTTC. Translated, it gives CASGLSSYEQYF.

In its sample, this clone was seen once. This sequence joins TRBV29-1 and TRBJ2-1, with D perhaps TRBD2 (5 bases). Trimming stripped 7 bases from V and 0 bases from J, with 13 bases between. Germline V lookup: CDR1 SQVTM, CDR2 ANQGSEA. The CDR3 consists of 14 residues. CDR3: CSATTKSSYNEQFF. CDR3 bases: TGCAGCGCAACGACTAAGAGCTCCTACAATGAGCAGTTCTTC.

The chain recombines TRBV28 with TRBJ2-2; TRBD1 aligns across 8 bases. The germline gives CDR1 MDHEN, CDR2 SYDVKM. The V segment lost 2 bases and the J segment 6 bases; nucleotides outside the gene matches: 2. CDR3 length: 14 amino acids. The CDR3 loop is CASSLGQGAGELFF. Written as DNA, the CDR3 is TGTGCCAGCAGTTTAGGACAGGGCGCCGGGGAGCTGTTTTTT.

This clone came up once. V and J are TRBV4-3 and TRBJ1-1, with 7 bases identical to TRBD1. Trimming took 4 bases from V and 1 from J; bases not matched to a gene: 9. Germline V CDR1 and CDR2: LGHNA, YSLEER. CDR3 length: 16 residues. The CDR3 region is CASSRALTGTNTEAFF. The CDR3, as DNA: TGCGCCAGCAGCCGGGCCTTGACAGGGACGAACACTGAAGCTTTCTTT.

This sequence joins TRBV19 and TRBJ2-3; 9 bases map to TRBD1. CDR1 is LNHDA, CDR2 SQIVND, per germline (reference sequence). The CDR3 is 16 amino acids. V lost 0 bases, J lost 5 bases, and 6 bases stayed unmatched. CDR3 sequence reads: CASSIDTGGAGDTQYF. In DNA form, the CDR3 reads TGTGCCAGTAGTATAGACACAGGGGGCGCAGGAGATACGCAGTATTTT.